The clone carrying this T cell receptor beta chain was found once. The target antigen is unknown. This sample was taken from a study of early T cells in non-severe SARS-CoV-2 infection. Study at large: Sequencing was performed on bulk RNA from unsorted whole blood, leaving chains unpaired. General study points: Reliance on VDJdb matching favored anti-spike CD8 responses; private and CD4 specificities were missed.

V shed 6 bases and J shed 8 bases, with 20 bases lying between them. Germline V gene lookup returns CDR1 MDHEN and CDR2 SYDVKM. CDR3 length: 16 residues. Each single cDNA molecule received a unique molecular identifier. From the 5' RACE reads, TCRdb called clonotypes with MiXCR, one entry per CDR3 protein. The data contain tens of thousands of distinct CDR3 sequences, under 15% of them seen just once; the ten biggest clones take up less than 6%. The source is an adult who was a healthcare worker with PCR-confirmed SARS-CoV-2 infection or an uninfected control (not recorded which). The specimen was whole blood. The chain combines TRBV28 with TRBJ1-6; D is undetermined. The CDR3 here is CASRQTPFTDDSPLHF. In DNA form, the CDR3 reads TGTGCCAGCAGACAAACCCCCTTTACAGATGATTCACCCCTCCACTTT.